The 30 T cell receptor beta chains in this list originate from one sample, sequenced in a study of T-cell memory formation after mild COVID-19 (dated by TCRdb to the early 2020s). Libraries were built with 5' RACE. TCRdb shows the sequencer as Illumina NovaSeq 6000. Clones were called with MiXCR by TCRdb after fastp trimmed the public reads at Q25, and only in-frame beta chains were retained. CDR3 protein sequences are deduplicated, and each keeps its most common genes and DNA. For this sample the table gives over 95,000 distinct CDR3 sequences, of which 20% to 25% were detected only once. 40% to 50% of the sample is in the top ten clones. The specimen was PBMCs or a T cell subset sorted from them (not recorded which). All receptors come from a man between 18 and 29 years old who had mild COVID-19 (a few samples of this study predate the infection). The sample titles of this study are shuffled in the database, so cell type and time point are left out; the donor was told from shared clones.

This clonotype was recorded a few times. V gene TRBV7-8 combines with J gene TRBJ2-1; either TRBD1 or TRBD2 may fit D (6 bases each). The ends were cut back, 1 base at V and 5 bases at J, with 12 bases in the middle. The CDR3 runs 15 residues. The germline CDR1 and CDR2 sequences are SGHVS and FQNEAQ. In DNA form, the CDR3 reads TGTGCCAGCAGCTTAGAGCAGGGGAGGAACAATGAGCAGTTCTTC. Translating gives CASSLEQGRNNEQFF.

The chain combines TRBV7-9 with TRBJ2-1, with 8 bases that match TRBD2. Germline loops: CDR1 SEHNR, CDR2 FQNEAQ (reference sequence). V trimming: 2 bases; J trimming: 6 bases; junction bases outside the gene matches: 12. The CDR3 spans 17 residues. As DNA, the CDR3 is TGTGCCAGCAGCTTAATATTGGAGTTTCTAGCGGGCAATGAGCAGTTCTTC. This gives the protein CASSLILEFLAGNEQFF.

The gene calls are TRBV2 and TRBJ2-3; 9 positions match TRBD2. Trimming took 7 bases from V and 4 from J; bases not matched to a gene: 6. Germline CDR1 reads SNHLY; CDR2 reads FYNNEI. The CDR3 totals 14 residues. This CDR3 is CASTAAGGADTQYF. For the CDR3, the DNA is TGTGCCAGCACAGCAGCGGGGGGTGCAGATACGCAGTATTTT.

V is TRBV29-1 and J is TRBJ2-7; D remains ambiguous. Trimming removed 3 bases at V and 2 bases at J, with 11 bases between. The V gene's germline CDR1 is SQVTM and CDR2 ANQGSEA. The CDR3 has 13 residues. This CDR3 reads CSVEFKNAYEQYF. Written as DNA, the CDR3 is TGCAGCGTTGAGTTCAAGAACGCCTACGAGCAGTACTTC.

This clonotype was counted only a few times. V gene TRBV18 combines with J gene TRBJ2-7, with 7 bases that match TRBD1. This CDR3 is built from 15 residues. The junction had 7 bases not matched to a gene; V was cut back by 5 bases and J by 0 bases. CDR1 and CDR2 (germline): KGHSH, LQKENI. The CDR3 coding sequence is TGTGCCAGCTCAACCCGACAGGGAACCTCCTACGAGCAGTACTTC. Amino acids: CASSTRQGTSYEQYF.

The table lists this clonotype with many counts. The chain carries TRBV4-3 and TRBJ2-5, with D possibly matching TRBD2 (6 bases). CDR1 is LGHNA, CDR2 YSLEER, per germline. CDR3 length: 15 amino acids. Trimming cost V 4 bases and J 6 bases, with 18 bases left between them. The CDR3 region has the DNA TGCGCCAGCAGCCGCCTCGCGGGGTCCGGGCAGACCCAGTACTTC. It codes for CASSRLAGSGQTQYF.

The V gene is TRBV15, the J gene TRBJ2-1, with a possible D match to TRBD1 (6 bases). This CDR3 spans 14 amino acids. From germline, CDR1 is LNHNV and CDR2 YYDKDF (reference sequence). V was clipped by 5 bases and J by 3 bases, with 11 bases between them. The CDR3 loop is CATSVRDNYNEQFF. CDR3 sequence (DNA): TGTGCCACCAGCGTCCGGGACAACTACAATGAGCAGTTCTTC.

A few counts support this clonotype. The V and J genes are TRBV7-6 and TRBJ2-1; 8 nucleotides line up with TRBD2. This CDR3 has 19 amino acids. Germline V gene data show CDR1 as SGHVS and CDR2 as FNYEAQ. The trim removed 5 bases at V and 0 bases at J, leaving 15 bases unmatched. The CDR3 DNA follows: TGTGCCAGCAGCCACCCTGGGGAGCGGGGGAGTAGCTCCTACAATGAGCAGTTCTTC. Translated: CASSHPGERGSSSYNEQFF. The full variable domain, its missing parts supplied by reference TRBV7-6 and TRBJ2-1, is GAGVSQSPRYKVTKRGQDVALRCDPISGHVSLYWYRQALGQGPEFLTYFNYEAQQDKSGLPNDRFSAERPEGSISTLTIQRTEQRDSAMYRCASSHPGERGSSSYNEQFFGPGTRLTVL.

Here the CDR3 reads CASSLSGRDRGDEQYF. Written as DNA, the CDR3 is TGTGCCAGCAGTTTGTCGGGCCGGGACAGGGGTGATGAGCAGTACTTC. This chain links TRBV6-5 with TRBJ2-7; 10 bases map to TRBD1. CDR1 MNHEY and CDR2 SVGAGI come from the germline V gene. This CDR3 region has 16 residues. J lost 7 bases, V lost 4 bases, and 13 bases had no gene match.

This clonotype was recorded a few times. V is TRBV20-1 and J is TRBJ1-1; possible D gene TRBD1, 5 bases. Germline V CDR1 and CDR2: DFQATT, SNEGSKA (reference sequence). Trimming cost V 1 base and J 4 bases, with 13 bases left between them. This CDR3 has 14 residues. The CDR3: CSARVSSGSTEAFF. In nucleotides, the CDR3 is TGCAGTGCTAGAGTATCGTCAGGGAGCACTGAAGCTTTCTTT.

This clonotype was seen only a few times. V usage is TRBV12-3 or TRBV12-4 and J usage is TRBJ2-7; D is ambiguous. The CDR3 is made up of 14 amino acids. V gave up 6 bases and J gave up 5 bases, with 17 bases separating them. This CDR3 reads CASSTAYRPDEQYV. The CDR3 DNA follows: TGTGCCAGCAGCACCGCGTACAGACCCGACGAGCAGTACGTC.

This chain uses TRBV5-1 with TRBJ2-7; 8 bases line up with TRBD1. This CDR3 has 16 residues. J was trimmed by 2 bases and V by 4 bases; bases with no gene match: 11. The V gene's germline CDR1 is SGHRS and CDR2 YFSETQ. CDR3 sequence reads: CASSRVGDRNPYEQYF. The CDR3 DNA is TGCGCCAGCAGCCGGGTCGGGGACAGGAACCCCTACGAGCAGTACTTC.

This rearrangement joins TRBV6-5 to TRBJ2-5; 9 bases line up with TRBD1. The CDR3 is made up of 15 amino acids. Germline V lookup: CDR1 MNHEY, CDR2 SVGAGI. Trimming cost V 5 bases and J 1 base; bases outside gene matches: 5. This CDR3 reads CASSISTGGQETQYF. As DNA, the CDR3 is TGTGCCAGCAGTATCTCGACAGGGGGCCAAGAGACCCAGTACTTC.

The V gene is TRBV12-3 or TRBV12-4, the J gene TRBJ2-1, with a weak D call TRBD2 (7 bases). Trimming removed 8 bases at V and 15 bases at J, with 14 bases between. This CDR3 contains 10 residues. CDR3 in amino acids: CASSGGGMFF. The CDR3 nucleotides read TGTGCCAGCTCTGGGGGGGGCATGTTCTTC.

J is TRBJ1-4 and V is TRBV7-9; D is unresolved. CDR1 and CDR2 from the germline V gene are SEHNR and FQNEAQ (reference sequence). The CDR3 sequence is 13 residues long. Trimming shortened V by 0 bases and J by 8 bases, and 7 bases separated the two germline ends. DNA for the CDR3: TGTGCCAGCAGCTTAGCCCCCGACGAAAAACTGTTTTTT. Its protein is CASSLAPDEKLFF.

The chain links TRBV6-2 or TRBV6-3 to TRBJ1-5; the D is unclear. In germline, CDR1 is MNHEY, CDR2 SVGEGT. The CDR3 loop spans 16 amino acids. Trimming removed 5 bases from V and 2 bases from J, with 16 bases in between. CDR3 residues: CASSPGHERGNQPQHF. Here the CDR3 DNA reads TGTGCCAGCAGTCCGGGCCATGAAAGGGGCAATCAGCCCCAGCATTTT.

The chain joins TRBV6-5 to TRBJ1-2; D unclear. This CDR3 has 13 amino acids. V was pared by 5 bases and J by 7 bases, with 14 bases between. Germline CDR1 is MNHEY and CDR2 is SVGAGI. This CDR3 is CASSLGPRAGYTF. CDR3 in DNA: TGTGCCAGCAGTCTCGGGCCCCGTGCTGGCTACACCTTC.

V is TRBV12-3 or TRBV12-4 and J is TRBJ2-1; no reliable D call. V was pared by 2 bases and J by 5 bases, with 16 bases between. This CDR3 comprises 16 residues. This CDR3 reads CASSLPDPPGHNEQFF. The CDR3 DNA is TGTGCCAGCAGTTTACCGGACCCCCCAGGCCACAATGAGCAGTTCTTC.

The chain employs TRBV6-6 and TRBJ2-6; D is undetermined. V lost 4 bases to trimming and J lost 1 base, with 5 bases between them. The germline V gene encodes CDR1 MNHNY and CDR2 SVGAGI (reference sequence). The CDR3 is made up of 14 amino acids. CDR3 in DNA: TGTGCCAGCAGTTGGAGATCTGGGGCCAACGTCCTGACTTTC. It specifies CASSWRSGANVLTF.

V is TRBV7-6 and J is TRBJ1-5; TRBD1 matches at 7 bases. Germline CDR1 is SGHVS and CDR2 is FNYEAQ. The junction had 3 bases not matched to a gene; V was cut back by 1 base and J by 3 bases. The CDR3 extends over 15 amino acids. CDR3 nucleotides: TGTGCCAGCAGCTTAGGGGGACAGTTCAATCAGCCCCAGCATTTT. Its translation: CASSLGGQFNQPQHF.

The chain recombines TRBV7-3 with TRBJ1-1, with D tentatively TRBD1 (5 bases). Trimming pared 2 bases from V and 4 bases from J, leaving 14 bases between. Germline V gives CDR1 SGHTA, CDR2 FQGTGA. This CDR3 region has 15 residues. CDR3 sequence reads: CASSLSPGEGTEAFF. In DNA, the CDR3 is TGTGCCAGCAGCTTATCCCCGGGGGAAGGCACTGAAGCTTTCTTT.

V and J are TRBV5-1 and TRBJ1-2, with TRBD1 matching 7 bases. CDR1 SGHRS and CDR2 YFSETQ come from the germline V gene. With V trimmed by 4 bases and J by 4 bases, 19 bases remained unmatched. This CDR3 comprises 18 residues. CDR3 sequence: CASSPRPGGGPTPYGYTF. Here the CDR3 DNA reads TGCGCCAGCAGCCCGCGGCCAGGGGGGGGCCCGACCCCCTATGGCTACACCTTC.

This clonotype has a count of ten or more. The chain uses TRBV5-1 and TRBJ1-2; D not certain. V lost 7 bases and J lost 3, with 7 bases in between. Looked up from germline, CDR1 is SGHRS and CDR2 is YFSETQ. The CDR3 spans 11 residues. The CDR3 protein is CASGEDYGYTF. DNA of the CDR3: TGCGCCAGCGGCGAGGACTATGGCTACACCTTC.

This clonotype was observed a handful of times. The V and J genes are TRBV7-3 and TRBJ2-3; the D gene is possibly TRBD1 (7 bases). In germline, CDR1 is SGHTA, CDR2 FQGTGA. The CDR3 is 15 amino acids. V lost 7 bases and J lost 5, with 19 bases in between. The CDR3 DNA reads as TGTGCCAGCACCATTTCAGGGGGGCAGGGAGATACGCAGTATTTT. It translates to CASTISGGQGDTQYF.

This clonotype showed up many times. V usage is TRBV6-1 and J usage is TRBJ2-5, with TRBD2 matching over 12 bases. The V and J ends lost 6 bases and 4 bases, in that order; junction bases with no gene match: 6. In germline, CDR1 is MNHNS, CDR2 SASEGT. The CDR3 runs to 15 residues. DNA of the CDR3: TGTGCCAGCAGCGAACTAGCGGGGGGATCAGAGACCCAGTACTTC. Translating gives CASSELAGGSETQYF.

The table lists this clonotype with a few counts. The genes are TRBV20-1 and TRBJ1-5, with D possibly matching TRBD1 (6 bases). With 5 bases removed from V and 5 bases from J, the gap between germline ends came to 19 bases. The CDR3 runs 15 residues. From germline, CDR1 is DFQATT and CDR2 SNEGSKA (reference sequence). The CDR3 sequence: CSASRGGGGDQPQHF. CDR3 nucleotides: TGCAGTGCTTCAAGAGGGGGAGGAGGAGATCAGCCCCAGCATTTT.

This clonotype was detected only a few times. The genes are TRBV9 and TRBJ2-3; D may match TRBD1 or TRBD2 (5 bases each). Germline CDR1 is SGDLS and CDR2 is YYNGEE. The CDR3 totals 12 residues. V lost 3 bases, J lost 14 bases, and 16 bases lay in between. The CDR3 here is CASSATGAHWYF. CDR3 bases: TGTGCCAGCAGCGCAACCGGGGCCCACTGGTATTTT.

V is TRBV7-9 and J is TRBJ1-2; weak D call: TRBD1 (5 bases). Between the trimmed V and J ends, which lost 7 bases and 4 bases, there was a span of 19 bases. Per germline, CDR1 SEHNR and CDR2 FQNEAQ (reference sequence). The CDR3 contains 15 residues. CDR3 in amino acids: CASKPSRLDSYGYTF. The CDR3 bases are TGTGCCAGCAAACCCTCCAGATTAGACAGCTATGGCTACACCTTC.

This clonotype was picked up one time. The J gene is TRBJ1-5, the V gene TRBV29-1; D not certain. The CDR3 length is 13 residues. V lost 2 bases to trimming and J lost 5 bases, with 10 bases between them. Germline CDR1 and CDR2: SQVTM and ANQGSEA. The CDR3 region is CSVESAPDQPQHF. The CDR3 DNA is TGCAGCGTTGAATCGGCCCCCGATCAGCCCCAGCATTTT.

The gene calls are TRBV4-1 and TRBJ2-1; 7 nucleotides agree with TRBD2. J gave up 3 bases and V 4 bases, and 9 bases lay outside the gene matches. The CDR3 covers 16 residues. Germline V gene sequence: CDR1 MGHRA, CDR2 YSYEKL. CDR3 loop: CASSPPASGDYNEQFF. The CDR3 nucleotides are TGCGCCAGCAGCCCCCCGGCTAGCGGTGACTACAATGAGCAGTTCTTC.